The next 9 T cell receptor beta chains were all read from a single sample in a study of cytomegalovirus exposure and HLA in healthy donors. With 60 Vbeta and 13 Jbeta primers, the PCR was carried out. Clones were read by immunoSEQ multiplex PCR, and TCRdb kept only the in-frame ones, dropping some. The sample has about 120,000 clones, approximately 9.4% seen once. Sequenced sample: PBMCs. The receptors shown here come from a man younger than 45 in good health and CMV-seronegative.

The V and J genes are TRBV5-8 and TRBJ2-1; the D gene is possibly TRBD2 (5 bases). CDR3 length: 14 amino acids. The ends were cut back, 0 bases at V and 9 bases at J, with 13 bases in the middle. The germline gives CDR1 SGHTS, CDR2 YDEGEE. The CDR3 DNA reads TGTGCCAGCAGCTTGGGAGGGATGACCGCTGAGCAGTTCTTC. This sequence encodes CASSLGGMTAEQFF.

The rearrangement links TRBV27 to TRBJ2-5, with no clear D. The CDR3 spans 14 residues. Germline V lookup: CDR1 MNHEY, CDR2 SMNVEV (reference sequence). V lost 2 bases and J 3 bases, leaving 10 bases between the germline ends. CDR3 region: CASSLLRSKETQYF. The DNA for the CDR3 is TGTGCCAGCAGTTTACTAAGGAGTAAAGAGACCCAGTACTTC.

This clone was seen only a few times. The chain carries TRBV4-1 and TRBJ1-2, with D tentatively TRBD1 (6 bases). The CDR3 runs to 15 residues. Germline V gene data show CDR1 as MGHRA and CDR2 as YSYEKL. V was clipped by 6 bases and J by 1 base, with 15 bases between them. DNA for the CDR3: TGCGCCAGCAGGTTCGGGACACTCCTTAACTATGGCTACACCTTC. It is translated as CASRFGTLLNYGYTF.

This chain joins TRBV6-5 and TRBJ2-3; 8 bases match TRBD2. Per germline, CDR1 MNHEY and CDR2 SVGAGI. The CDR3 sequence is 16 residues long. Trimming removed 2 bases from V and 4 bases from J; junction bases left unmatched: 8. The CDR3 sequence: CASSYLPGGPSDTQYF. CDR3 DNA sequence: TGTGCCAGCAGTTACCTCCCGGGAGGGCCCTCAGATACGCAGTATTTT.

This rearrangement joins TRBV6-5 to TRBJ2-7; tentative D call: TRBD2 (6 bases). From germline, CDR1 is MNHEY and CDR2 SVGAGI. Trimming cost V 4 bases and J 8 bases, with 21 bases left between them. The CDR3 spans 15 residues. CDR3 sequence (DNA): TGTGCCAGCAGTTCTTTAGCGGCAAACATAGAGAAGCAGTACTTC. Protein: CASSSLAANIEKQYF.

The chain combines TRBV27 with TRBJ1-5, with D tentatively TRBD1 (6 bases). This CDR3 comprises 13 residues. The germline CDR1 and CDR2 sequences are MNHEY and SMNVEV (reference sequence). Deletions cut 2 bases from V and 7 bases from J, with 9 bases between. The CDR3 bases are TGTGCCAGCAGTTTACGGCAGGGGCAGCCCCAGCATTTT. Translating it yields CASSLRQGQPQHF.

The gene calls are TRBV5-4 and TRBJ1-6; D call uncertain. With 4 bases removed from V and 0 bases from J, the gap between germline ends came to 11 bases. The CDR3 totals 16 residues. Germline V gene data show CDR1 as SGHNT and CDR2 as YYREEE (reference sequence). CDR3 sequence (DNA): TGTGCCAGCAGCCCAACCCCGAGCTCCTATAATTCACCCCTCCACTTT. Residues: CASSPTPSSYNSPLHF.

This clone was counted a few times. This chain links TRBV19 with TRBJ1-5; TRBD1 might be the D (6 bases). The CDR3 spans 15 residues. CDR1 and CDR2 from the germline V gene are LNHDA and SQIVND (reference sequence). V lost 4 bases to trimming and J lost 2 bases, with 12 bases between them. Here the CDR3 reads CASSTGALGNQPQHF. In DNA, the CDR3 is TGTGCCAGTAGTACAGGGGCGTTGGGCAATCAGCCCCAGCATTTT. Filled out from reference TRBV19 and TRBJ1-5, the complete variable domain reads DGGITQSPKYLFRKEGQNVTLSCEQNLNHDAMYWYRQDPGQGLRLIYYSQIVNDFQKGDIAEGYSVSREKKESFPLTVTSAQKNPTAFYLCASSTGALGNQPQHFGDGTRLSIL.

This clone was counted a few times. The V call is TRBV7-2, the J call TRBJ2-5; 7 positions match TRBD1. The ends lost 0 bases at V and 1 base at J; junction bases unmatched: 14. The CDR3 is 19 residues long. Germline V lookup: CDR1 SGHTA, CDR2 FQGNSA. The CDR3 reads CASSLAGQPGDAFQETQYF. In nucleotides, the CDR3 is TGTGCCAGCAGCTTAGCGGGACAGCCAGGCGATGCCTTCCAAGAGACCCAGTACTTC.